This TCR beta chain was documented in a study of blood T cell repertoires in COVID-19. At the level of the study: Acute-phase and convalescent COVID-19 samples originated in the United States, Italy and Spain. T cells, B-cell-depleted T cells, or PBMCs provided the cDNA or gDNA that served as material.

Patients of the Seattle cohort, enrolled during active infection, were followed longitudinally. Source study methods: Nucleated cell counts were estimated from reference gene primer amplification. Some clones are missing from TCRdb's copy, which holds only in-frame ones; the method was immunoSEQ multiplex PCR. V and J calls and clone size come straight from that table; D and trimming were deduced from the DNA. In the table there are approximately 150,000 clones, 85% to 90% of which are singletons. This clone has only a few counts. Trimming pared 2 bases from V and 5 bases from J, leaving 15 bases between. Looked up from germline, CDR1 is KGHDR and CDR2 is SFDVKD. CDR3 length: 15 amino acids.

This sequence originates from a man aged 18 to 30 with COVID-19, enrolled during active disease. Sequencing was done on a sample of peripheral blood. This rearrangement joins TRBV24-1 to TRBJ2-7; possibly TRBD2 for D (5 bases). CDR3 in DNA: TGTGCCACCAGTGATTCCGGGGTCTGGGCGGACGAGCAGTACTTC. Protein: CATSDSGVWADEQYF.